This T cell receptor beta chain was identified during a study of blood T cell repertoires in COVID-19. Study-wide background: The United States, Italy and Spain were the sources of the acute and convalescent COVID-19 samples. PBMCs, B-cell-depleted T cells, or T cells were the source of the cDNA or gDNA that made up the material.

In the authors' workflow: Estimates of nucleated cell counts were drawn from the amplification of reference gene primers. Method: immunoSEQ multiplex PCR; TCRdb's copy keeps in-frame clones and lacks some. For V, J and clone size, that table is used; D and trimming come from the DNA. Here the sample spans 200,000 or so clones, around four fifths being singletons. Source material: peripheral blood. This receptor was taken from a human donor in a cohort sampled during active COVID-19.

The CDR3 coding sequence is TGTGCCAGCAGCTTAGATCGGGACAGGGGGCGCGCAGATACGCAGTATTTT. It yields the protein CASSLDRDRGRADTQYF. This chain uses TRBV7-8 with TRBJ2-3; 12 bases line up with TRBD1. Germline CDR1 is SGHVS and CDR2 is FQNEAQ. The CDR3 has 17 residues. The J segment lost 4 bases and the V segment lost 1 base, leaving 6 bases of the junction unmatched.